A single sample gave rise to the 21 T cell receptor beta chains below, sequenced in a study of T cells after yellow fever vaccination. Via MiXCR, TCRdb re-called the 5' RACE reads, giving one row per CDR3 protein. Among 250,000 to 300,000 distinct CDR3 sequences listed, roughly 5.2% were seen once. Material: CD4+ T cells sorted from PBMCs, obtained on the day of the yellow fever booster vaccination. Receptors were obtained from a man between 18 and 35 years old who received the YFV17D yellow fever vaccine.

This clonotype was recorded many times. This chain uses TRBV6-5 with TRBJ1-5; D is perhaps TRBD1 (6 bases). Per germline, CDR1 MNHEY and CDR2 SVGAGI. There are 15 residues in the CDR3. Trimming cost V 6 bases and J 7 bases, with 19 bases left between them. The CDR3 is CASRPGTGDKQPQHF. For the CDR3, the DNA is TGTGCCAGCAGACCCGGGACGGGGGACAAGCAGCCCCAGCATTTT.

This clonotype was seen at least ten times. V and J are TRBV7-3 and TRBJ2-1; D is possibly TRBD2 (5 bases). The CDR3 runs 13 residues. Trimming removed 5 bases from V and 8 bases from J, with 13 bases in between. CDR1 SGHTA and CDR2 FQGTGA come from the germline V gene. The CDR3 spells CASSPSPEDEQFF. The CDR3 bases are TGTGCCAGCAGCCCGAGCCCGGAGGATGAGCAGTTCTTC.

This clonotype turned up a few times. The CDR3 sequence is CASSLNRRAPSYEQYF. CDR3 DNA: TGTGCCAGCAGTTTAAATCGCAGGGCCCCGTCGTACGAGCAGTACTTC. The J gene is TRBJ2-7, the V gene TRBV28; D is possibly TRBD1 (5 bases). With 2 bases removed from V and 4 bases from J, the gap between germline ends came to 18 bases. Germline CDR1 and CDR2: MDHEN and SYDVKM. CDR3 length: 16 amino acids. The full variable domain, completed using reference TRBV28 and TRBJ2-7, is DVKVTQSSRYLVKRTGEKVFLECVQDMDHENMFWYRQDPGLGLRLIYFSYDVKMKEKGDIPEGYSVSREKKERFSLILESASTNQTSMYLCASSLNRRAPSYEQYFGPGTRLTVT.

This clonotype was detected only a few times. V is TRBV7-3 and J is TRBJ2-3; no firm D call. CDR3 length: 12 residues. Trimming shortened V by 5 bases and J by 6 bases, and 9 bases separated the two germline ends. CDR1 SGHTA and CDR2 FQGTGA come from the germline V gene. CDR3 region: CASSLTEDTQYF. In nucleotides, the CDR3 is TGTGCCAGCAGCCTCACCGAGGATACGCAGTATTTT.

This clonotype was recorded a few times. In DNA, the CDR3 is TGTGCCAGCCGGGACACTAATGAAAAACTGTTTTTT. Translating gives CASRDTNEKLFF. V is TRBV11-2 and J is TRBJ1-4, with D perhaps matching TRBD1 (5 bases). The V gene's germline CDR1 is SGHAT and CDR2 FQNNGV. The CDR3 covers 12 residues. The ends were cut back, 8 bases at V and 2 bases at J, with 6 bases in the middle.

The chain uses TRBV7-2 and TRBJ2-2, with TRBD2 as a possible D gene (6 bases). Germline V CDR1 and CDR2: SGHTA, FQGNSA. Trimming shortened V by 2 bases and J by 5 bases, and 12 bases separated the two germline ends. This CDR3 has 15 amino acids. In DNA, the CDR3 is TGTGCCAGCAGCTTATCCGGGGGTATTACCGGGGAGCTGTTTTTT. Its translation: CASSLSGGITGELFF. The full variable domain, its missing parts supplied by reference TRBV7-2 and TRBJ2-2, is GAGVSQSPSNKVTEKGKDVELRCDPISGHTALYWYRQSLGQGLEFLIYFQGNSAPDKSGLPSDRFSAERTGGSVSTLTIQRTQQEDSAVYLCASSLSGGITGELFFGEGSRLTVL.

The chain combines TRBV19 with TRBJ1-2; D is perhaps TRBD1 (5 bases). The CDR3 totals 14 residues. The V end lost 6 bases, the J end lost 8 bases, and 19 bases lay between the germline ends. Looked up from germline, CDR1 is LNHDA and CDR2 is SQIVND (reference sequence). In DNA form, the CDR3 reads TGTGCCAGTAGGCCATTGGGGCGATCGGGCGGCTACACCTTC. As protein: CASRPLGRSGGYTF.

In its sample, this clonotype was seen a few times. The chain recombines TRBV7-2 with TRBJ2-5, with 10 positions matching TRBD1. The CDR3 runs 12 residues. V shed 11 bases and J 6 bases; nucleotides not matched to a gene: 6. Germline values: CDR1 SGHTA, CDR2 FQGNSA. The CDR3 bases are TGTGCCGTTAGGACAGGGGGACAGACCCAGTACTTC. This sequence encodes CAVRTGGQTQYF.

This chain connects TRBV9 to TRBJ2-2, with D perhaps matching TRBD2 (5 bases). CDR1 SGDLS and CDR2 YYNGEE come from the germline V gene. This CDR3 contains 14 residues. Trimming removed 5 bases from V and 6 bases from J, with 14 bases in between. CDR3 nucleotide sequence: TGTGCCAGCAGTGTCGGTCTAGCCCCCGGGGAGCTGTTTTTT. This sequence encodes CASSVGLAPGELFF.

This rearrangement joins TRBV12-3 or TRBV12-4 to TRBJ1-3; 7 bases align to TRBD1. The length of the CDR3 is 16 residues. Germline trimming cut 5 bases from V and 0 bases from J; bases unmatched to any gene: 7. The CDR3 nucleotides read TGTGCCAGCAGTCCGCGACAGGGTGGCTCTGGAAACACCATATATTTT. It yields the protein CASSPRQGGSGNTIYF.

This sequence joins TRBV4-3 and TRBJ2-3; D possibly corresponds to TRBD1 (5 bases). V shed 0 bases and J shed 4 bases, with 11 bases lying between them. CDR1 is LGHNA, CDR2 YSLEER, per germline. CDR3 length: 15 amino acids. DNA of the CDR3: TGCGCCAGCAGCCAAGATATAGCAGGGTCAGATACGCAGTATTTT. It encodes CASSQDIAGSDTQYF.

The genes are TRBV7-8 and TRBJ2-2, with D uncertain. The V gene's germline CDR1 is SGHVS and CDR2 FQNEAQ. V was clipped by 5 bases and J by 9 bases, with 7 bases between them. The CDR3 sequence is 11 residues long. The CDR3 sequence: CASSPLWELFF. For the CDR3, the DNA is TGTGCCAGCAGCCCTCTTTGGGAGCTGTTTTTT.

This clonotype appeared many times. The chain links TRBV12-3 or TRBV12-4 to TRBJ1-4; no clear D gene. V gave up 4 bases and J gave up 7 bases, with 10 bases separating them. The CDR3 sequence is 13 residues long. The CDR3 sequence: CASSSGPGEKLFF. The CDR3 bases are TGTGCCAGCAGTTCTGGACCGGGTGAAAAACTGTTTTTT.

This clonotype was picked up a small number of times. The V call is TRBV7-2, the J call TRBJ2-3; 7 nucleotides agree with TRBD1. Germline V gene data show CDR1 as SGHTA and CDR2 as FQGNSA. CDR3 size: 13 residues. V shed 7 bases, J shed 14 bases, and the junction held 15 bases outside the gene matches. The CDR3 DNA sequence: TGTGCCAGCAAGGGATCTGGATCGGGACAGCCGTATTTT. It encodes CASKGSGSGQPYF.

This clonotype was counted ten times or more. This chain links TRBV5-1 with TRBJ2-5, with TRBD1 matching over 7 bases. With 5 bases clipped from V and 0 bases from J, the junction kept 7 bases outside the gene matches. From germline, CDR1 is SGHRS and CDR2 YFSETQ. The CDR3 totals 15 residues. The CDR3 region has the DNA TGCGCCAGCAGGAACAGGGGTGCGTACCAAGAGACCCAGTACTTC. This translates into CASRNRGAYQETQYF.

V gene TRBV5-6 combines with J gene TRBJ2-3; 8 bases map to TRBD2. There are 17 residues in the CDR3. V was clipped by 4 bases and J by 3 bases; unmatched bases: 13. Germline V gene sequence: CDR1 SGHDT, CDR2 YYEEEE. In DNA, the CDR3 is TGTGCCAGCAGCCCCCGTCTGGTTCGGGGGGGTACAGATACGCAGTATTTT. It translates to CASSPRLVRGGTDTQYF.

Only a few counts were recorded for this clonotype. The V and J genes are TRBV6-1 and TRBJ2-1; 9 bases are a match to TRBD2. The CDR3 totals 15 residues. Trimming took 2 bases from V and 12 from J; bases not matched to a gene: 11. CDR1 MNHNS and CDR2 SASEGT come from the germline V gene. The CDR3 DNA reads as TGTGCCAGCAGTGAACATGGCGGGGGGGTTATTGGGCAGTTCTTC. Its protein product is CASSEHGGGVIGQFF.

This clonotype was counted between two and nine times. The genes are TRBV10-3 and TRBJ2-5, with TRBD2 matching 13 bases. There are 18 residues in the CDR3. Per germline, CDR1 ENHRY and CDR2 SYGVKD. The trim removed 3 bases at V and 3 bases at J, leaving 10 bases unmatched. The CDR3 loop reads CAISEGLLAGGPEETQYF. The DNA of the CDR3 is TGTGCCATCAGTGAAGGGCTACTAGCGGGGGGGCCAGAAGAGACCCAGTACTTC.

This clonotype was picked up a small number of times. The chain uses TRBV7-9 and TRBJ2-5, with TRBD2 as a possible D gene (5 bases). CDR3 size: 15 residues. The V and J ends lost 5 bases and 3 bases respectively, with 16 bases between them. Looked up from germline, CDR1 is SEHNR and CDR2 is FQNEAQ (reference sequence). As DNA, the CDR3 is TGTGCCAGCAGCGCCCGCCCCGTGGAGGAAGAGACCCAGTACTTC. It codes for CASSARPVEEETQYF.

The V call is TRBV20-1, the J call TRBJ2-5; 10 bases agree with TRBD2. V was clipped by 6 bases and J by 3 bases; unmatched bases: 10. There are 15 residues in the CDR3. Germline CDR1 and CDR2: DFQATT and SNEGSKA (reference sequence). CDR3 nucleotides: TGCAGTGCAAGCCCTAGCGGGGGTACGAAAGAGACCCAGTACTTC. This encodes CSASPSGGTKETQYF.

This clonotype showed up many times. CDR3 coding DNA: TGCGCCAGCAGCTTAGGGGACACGGTTGTAGGCGAGCAGTACTTC. This encodes CASSLGDTVVGEQYF. The genes are TRBV5-1 and TRBJ2-7, with D perhaps matching TRBD1 (6 bases). V was shortened by 2 bases and J by 6 bases, with 18 bases between the two germline ends. Per the germline V gene, CDR1 is SGHRS and CDR2 is YFSETQ. The CDR3 totals 15 residues.